The next 27 T cell receptor beta chains were all read from a single sample in a study of T-cell memory formation after mild COVID-19. TCRdb reanalysed the 5' RACE reads using MiXCR and keeps one entry per CDR3 protein. The sample yields hundreds of thousands of distinct CDR3 sequences, under 30% seen once. Sequences were obtained from PBMCs or a T cell subset sorted from them (not recorded which). These receptors all stem from an adult woman who had mild COVID-19 (a few samples of this study predate the infection). Cell type and time point are not known.

This chain links TRBV15 with TRBJ2-1; possible D gene TRBD1, 6 bases. The germline V and J ends were trimmed by 0 bases and 9 bases, with 21 bases remaining between them. The CDR3 covers 17 residues. CDR1 LNHNV and CDR2 YYDKDF come from the germline V gene (reference sequence). The CDR3 is CATSRDLKQGYSGEQFF. CDR3 bases: TGTGCCACCAGCAGAGATTTAAAACAGGGCTACTCCGGTGAGCAGTTCTTC.

This clonotype was recorded a few times. CDR3 amino acids: CSASQTGEDYGYTF. CDR3 nucleotides: TGCAGTGCTAGCCAAACGGGCGAAGACTATGGCTACACCTTC. V is TRBV20-1 and J is TRBJ1-2; D uncertain. The germline V gene has CDR1 DFQATT and CDR2 SNEGSKA (reference sequence). Deletions cut 3 bases from V and 3 bases from J, with 14 bases between. The CDR3 contains 14 residues.

In DNA form, the CDR3 reads TGTGCCAGCAGCCAAGATCTGCCCTCCTACGAGCAGTACTTC. Its translation: CASSQDLPSYEQYF. This rearrangement joins TRBV3-1 to TRBJ2-7; D gene uncertain. CDR3 length: 14 amino acids. Trimming cost V 0 bases and J 0 bases, with 6 bases left between them. Germline values: CDR1 LGHDT, CDR2 YNNKEL (reference sequence).

The rearrangement uses TRBV9 and TRBJ2-5; a possible D gene is TRBD1 (6 bases). CDR3 length: 14 residues. Trimming removed 6 bases at V and 5 bases at J, with 17 bases between. Germline CDR1 reads SGDLS; CDR2 reads YYNGEE. The CDR3 is CASNRGQPEETQYF. The DNA for the CDR3 is TGTGCCAGCAACAGAGGACAGCCGGAGGAGACCCAGTACTTC. The full variable domain, rest sourced from reference TRBV9 and TRBJ2-5, is DSGVTQTPKHLITATGQRVTLRCSPRSGDLSVYWYQQSLDQGLQFLIQYYNGEERAKGNILERFSAQQFPDLHSELNLSSLELGDSALYFCASNRGQPEETQYFGPGTRLLVL.

The gene calls are TRBV4-3 and TRBJ2-7; 10 bases line up with TRBD2. Germline V lookup: CDR1 LGHNA, CDR2 YSLEER. CDR3 length: 14 amino acids. Trimming took 4 bases from V and 3 from J; bases not matched to a gene: 3. For the CDR3, the DNA is TGCGCCAGCAGCCGAGAGCGGGAGGGCTACGAGCAGTACTTC. Translation gives CASSREREGYEQYF.

A few counts support this clonotype. The chain has TRBV5-1 and TRBJ2-3; D ambiguous. Germline-derived CDR1 and CDR2 are SGHRS and YFSETQ. The CDR3 has 14 amino acids. Trimming pared 3 bases from V and 1 base from J, leaving 9 bases between. For the CDR3, the DNA is TGCGCCAGCAGCTCCATATCACGCACAGATACGCAGTATTTT. It yields the protein CASSSISRTDTQYF. Drawing the rest from reference TRBV5-1 and TRBJ2-3, the complete variable domain is KAGVTQTPRYLIKTRGQQVTLSCSPISGHRSVSWYQQTPGQGLQFLFEYFSETQRNKGNFPGRFSGRQFSNSRSEMNVSTLELGDSALYLCASSSISRTDTQYFGPGTRLTVL.

The genes are TRBV2 and TRBJ2-1; 8 bases fit TRBD1. The ends lost 5 bases at V and 6 bases at J; junction bases unmatched: 12. This CDR3 is built from 16 residues. Germline CDR1 is SNHLY and CDR2 is FYNNEI. CDR3: CASSSSGTGWVNEQFF. CDR3 bases: TGTGCCAGCAGTTCCTCCGGGACAGGATGGGTCAATGAGCAGTTCTTC.

This chain joins TRBV4-2 and TRBJ2-1; 13 bases match TRBD2. The junction had 4 bases not matched to a gene; V was cut back by 3 bases and J by 8 bases. This CDR3 is built from 15 residues. Per the germline V gene, CDR1 is LGHNA and CDR2 is YNFKEQ. The CDR3 protein is CASSQGLAGRDEQFF. The CDR3 DNA reads TGTGCCAGCAGCCAGGGACTAGCGGGGAGAGATGAGCAGTTCTTC.

Only a few counts were recorded for this clonotype. This chain joins TRBV7-9 and TRBJ2-1; D ambiguous. This CDR3 spans 11 amino acids. V lost 10 bases and J 2 bases, leaving 6 bases between the germline ends. Germline V lookup: CDR1 SEHNR, CDR2 FQNEAQ (reference sequence). For the CDR3, the DNA is TGTGCCACCGTACCCTACAATGAGCAGTTCTTC. This encodes CATVPYNEQFF.

The rearrangement uses TRBV7-2 and TRBJ2-1, with 12 bases lining up with TRBD2. Trimming at V came to 0 bases and at J to 7 bases, leaving 10 bases not matched to a gene. CDR1 SGHTA and CDR2 FQGNSA come from the germline V gene. The CDR3 is made up of 18 amino acids. The CDR3 is CASSLAVRASGRANEQFF. As DNA, the CDR3 is TGTGCCAGCAGCTTAGCGGTCAGGGCTAGCGGGAGGGCGAATGAGCAGTTCTTC.

This chain joins TRBV30 and TRBJ2-1; D uncertain. The CDR3 consists of 10 residues. Deletions cut 7 bases from V and 8 bases from J, with 9 bases between. CDR1 is GTSNPN and CDR2 is SVGIG in the germline V gene (reference sequence). CDR3 nucleotide sequence: TGTGCCTCCCGCAGCGATGAGCAGTTCTTC. Translating gives CASRSDEQFF.

This clonotype was counted at least ten times. The rearrangement joins TRBV7-9 to TRBJ1-4; 8 bases align to TRBD1. The V gene end was trimmed by 5 bases and the J gene end by 5 bases; junction bases not matched to a gene: 13. The CDR3 has 17 residues. Germline V gives CDR1 SEHNR, CDR2 FQNEAQ (reference sequence). As DNA, the CDR3 is TGTGCCAGCAGCCCGCAACCCGGACAGGGCGGAAATGAAAAACTGTTTTTT. Its protein product is CASSPQPGQGGNEKLFF.

The J gene is TRBJ1-2, the V gene TRBV7-3; 9 nucleotides match TRBD1. V shed 5 bases and J 8 bases; nucleotides not matched to a gene: 9. The length of the CDR3 is 14 residues. The germline V gene encodes CDR1 SGHTA and CDR2 FQGTGA. The CDR3 spells CASSQGGTGYGYTF. The CDR3 bases are TGTGCCAGCAGCCAAGGCGGGACAGGGTACGGCTACACCTTC.

The chain employs TRBV9 and TRBJ2-3, with D perhaps TRBD1 (5 bases). V was clipped by 0 bases and J by 2 bases, with 7 bases between them. Germline V CDR1 and CDR2: SGDLS, YYNGEE. The CDR3 has 14 residues. Here the CDR3 DNA reads TGTGCCAGCAGCGTAGTAGGGGTCACAGATACGCAGTATTTT. It codes for CASSVVGVTDTQYF.

The table lists this clonotype with a few counts. The chain joins TRBV5-4 to TRBJ1-1, with a possible D match to TRBD1 (5 bases). Per the germline V gene, CDR1 is SGHNT and CDR2 is YYREEE (reference sequence). V shed 2 bases and J shed 4 bases, with 15 bases lying between them. This CDR3 is built from 15 residues. The CDR3 nucleotides are TGTGCCAGCAGCTTTCCGAGGGGTAGCGGCACTGAAGCTTTCTTT. Its translation: CASSFPRGSGTEAFF.

The J gene is TRBJ1-5, the V gene TRBV12-3 or TRBV12-4; D gene uncertain. This CDR3 spans 16 amino acids. The V gene lost 2 bases and the J gene lost 4 bases, with 15 bases spanning the gap. CDR3 loop: CASSLSVSGKNQPQHF. In DNA form, the CDR3 reads TGTGCCAGCAGTTTATCCGTGTCGGGTAAGAATCAGCCCCAGCATTTT.

CDR3 protein: CASSWGQGNTEQYF. In nucleotides, the CDR3 is TGTGCCAGCAGTTGGGGACAGGGGAATACCGAGCAGTACTTC. The chain has TRBV12-3 or TRBV12-4 and TRBJ2-7; 10 bases are shared with TRBD1. There are 14 residues in the CDR3. Losses at the gene ends were 4 bases for V and 6 bases for J; bases not matched to a gene: 6.

This chain uses TRBV20-1 with TRBJ2-1; the match to TRBD2 covers 8 bases. This CDR3 is built from 13 residues. Germline-derived CDR1 and CDR2 are DFQATT and SNEGSKA (reference sequence). Unmatched junction bases numbered 7, after V lost 3 bases and J lost 9 bases. The CDR3 here is CSASGGAGSEQFF. The CDR3 bases are TGCAGTGCTAGCGGGGGGGCCGGTAGTGAGCAGTTCTTC.

The rearrangement joins TRBV15 to TRBJ2-7, with 9 bases identical to TRBD2. Trimming took 6 bases from V and 0 from J; bases not matched to a gene: 6. CDR1 is LNHNV, CDR2 YYDKDF, per germline (reference sequence). The CDR3 is made up of 15 amino acids. The CDR3 DNA sequence: TGTGCCACCAGTAACCTAGCGGGGAGCTCCTACGAGCAGTACTTC. This translates into CATSNLAGSSYEQYF.

In this sample, this clonotype turned up a few times. The chain uses TRBV5-1 and TRBJ2-3; TRBD1 matches 9 bases. Germline V gene lookup returns CDR1 SGHRS and CDR2 YFSETQ. V dropped 1 base and J dropped 6; count of bases not matched to a gene: 9. This CDR3 region has 16 residues. In DNA form, the CDR3 reads TGCGCCAGCAGCTTGAGGTTACAGGGGGCAACCGATACGCAGTATTTT. Its protein product is CASSLRLQGATDTQYF.

With respect to this clonotype: Germline and junction disagree at one end, which may indicate a read error. The gene calls are TRBV19 and TRBJ2-7, with a possible D match to TRBD1 (5 bases). This CDR3 is 14 amino acids long. Germline-derived CDR1 and CDR2 are LNHDA and SQIVND (reference sequence). The CDR3 coding sequence is TGTGCCAGGAGTATGGTCCGGGCACAGGCCGAGCAGTACTTC. Translating it yields CARSMVRAQAEQYF.

The chain is built from TRBV12-3 or TRBV12-4 and TRBJ2-7, with D tentatively TRBD2 (6 bases). This CDR3 region has 14 residues. The germline V and J ends were trimmed by 7 bases and 4 bases, with 17 bases remaining between them. In nucleotides, the CDR3 is TGTGCCAGCACCCCCGATCGGGGGACTTACGAGCAGTACTTC. This gives the protein CASTPDRGTYEQYF.

V usage is TRBV13 and J usage is TRBJ2-1; D is unresolved. There are 13 residues in the CDR3. Germline values: CDR1 PRHDT, CDR2 FYEKMQ (reference sequence). The ends were cut back, 10 bases at V and 0 bases at J, with 10 bases in the middle. The CDR3 region is CATHPSSYNEQFF. CDR3 DNA sequence: TGTGCCACCCATCCGAGCTCCTACAATGAGCAGTTCTTC.

The chain couples TRBV27 to TRBJ2-3; D is undetermined. V was pared by 2 bases and J by 12 bases, with 18 bases between. CDR1 is MNHEY and CDR2 is SMNVEV in the germline V gene (reference sequence). The CDR3 is 14 amino acids. The CDR3 spells CASSLRVASSYQYF. CDR3 coding DNA: TGTGCCAGCAGTTTAAGGGTTGCAAGTTCCTACCAGTATTTT.

This clonotype was counted ten times or more. The J gene is TRBJ2-2, the V gene TRBV5-5; D is possibly TRBD1 or TRBD2 (5 bases each). Germline-derived CDR1 and CDR2 are SGHKS and YYEKEE (reference sequence). Trimming left V 4 bases short and J 0 bases short, with 10 bases between. This CDR3 is built from 15 residues. The CDR3 nucleotides read TGTGCCAGCAGCCCCCGGGGCCCGAACACCGGGGAGCTGTTTTTT. Protein: CASSPRGPNTGELFF. The variable domain in full, completed from reference TRBV5-5 and TRBJ2-2, reads DAGVTQSPTHLIKTRGQQVTLRCSPISGHKSVSWYQQVLGQGPQFIFQYYEKEERGRGNFPDRFSARQFPNYSSELNVNALLLGDSALYLCASSPRGPNTGELFFGEGSRLTVL.

In this sample, this clonotype turned up a few times. The chain has TRBV9 and TRBJ2-5; D possibly corresponds to TRBD1 (6 bases). Germline-derived CDR1 and CDR2 are SGDLS and YYNGEE. The CDR3 has 16 amino acids. V gave up 2 bases and J gave up 5 bases, with 19 bases separating them. CDR3 DNA: TGTGCCAGCAGCGTCCCCGACAGGACAGAGGGGGAGACCCAGTACTTC. Protein product: CASSVPDRTEGETQYF.

This chain joins TRBV6-5 and TRBJ1-3, with 8 bases matching TRBD1. This CDR3 spans 18 amino acids. CDR1 and CDR2 from the germline V gene are MNHEY and SVGAGI. With V trimmed by 0 bases and J by 5 bases, 12 bases remained unmatched. As DNA, the CDR3 is TGTGCCAGCAGTTACTCGATACGAACTGGACAGGGACGAAACACCATATATTTT. Translated, it gives CASSYSIRTGQGRNTIYF.